Below, 17 T cell receptor beta chains from the same sample are listed, as sequenced in a study of blood T cells in healthy people across ages. Primed by a sample-barcoded 5' primer and a J-beta primer mix, a second PCR proceeded for roughly 7 to 11 cycles. TCRdb reprocessed the 5' RACE reads with MiXCR, giving one entry per CDR3 protein. The table records about 1.6 million distinct CDR3 sequences, around 35% of them present only once. The sample was blood. These receptors came from a woman aged 25 to 39 in good health.

This clonotype was detected a few times. The junction departs from germline at one end; a sequencing error may be responsible. This sequence joins TRBV30 and TRBJ2-5; possibly TRBD1 or TRBD2 for D (6 bases each). Germline V gene data show CDR1 as GTSNPN and CDR2 as SVGIG (reference sequence). This CDR3 has 13 amino acids. Here the CDR3 DNA reads TGTGCCTGGACGGGGGCACCACAAGAGGCCCAGTACTTC. Protein: CAWTGAPQEAQYF.

A few counts support this clonotype. The rearrangement links TRBV28 to TRBJ1-2, with D perhaps matching TRBD1 (5 bases). The CDR3 consists of 13 residues. Between the trimmed V and J ends, which lost 5 bases and 3 bases, there was a span of 10 bases. CDR1 and CDR2 (germline): MDHEN, SYDVKM. CDR3 protein: CASSRGADYGYTF. In DNA form, the CDR3 reads TGTGCCAGCAGTAGGGGAGCGGACTATGGCTACACCTTC.

This clonotype has a handful of counts. The chain recombines TRBV6-2 or TRBV6-3 with TRBJ2-6; 11 bases map to TRBD2. The CDR3 is 19 amino acids. Per the germline V gene, CDR1 is MNHEY and CDR2 is SVGEGT. The V gene end was trimmed by 5 bases and the J gene end by 0 bases; junction bases not matched to a gene: 9. CDR3 sequence reads: CASSIGTSGSGSGANVLTF. The CDR3 DNA is TGTGCCAGCAGTATCGGGACTAGCGGTTCCGGCTCTGGGGCCAACGTCCTGACTTTC.

The CDR3 DNA sequence: TGTGCCACTAAGAGGCAAGAAGGGGCCTCCTACGAGCAGTACTTC. It yields the protein CATKRQEGASYEQYF. The V call is TRBV15, the J call TRBJ2-7; TRBD1 might be the D (5 bases). Germline V gene data show CDR1 as LNHNV and CDR2 as YYDKDF (reference sequence). The CDR3 totals 15 residues. Trimming took 9 bases from V and 0 from J, leaving 18 bases between them.

Only a few counts were recorded for this clonotype. The chain recombines TRBV20-1 with TRBJ2-7; D not certain. V dropped 7 bases and J dropped 1 base, with 11 bases sitting between them. Germline V gene lookup returns CDR1 DFQATT and CDR2 SNEGSKA (reference sequence). The CDR3 contains 12 residues. The CDR3 loop is CSGSPLSYEQYF. CDR3 nucleotides: TGCAGTGGTTCTCCTCTGTCCTACGAGCAGTACTTC.

The sample holds many counts of this clonotype. V and J are TRBV20-1 and TRBJ2-1, with D hard to call. This CDR3 is built from 11 residues. Germline V gene data show CDR1 as DFQATT and CDR2 as SNEGSKA (reference sequence). V dropped 1 base and J dropped 8 bases, with 6 bases sitting between them. This chain's CDR3 is CSARGRDEQFF. The DNA of the CDR3 is TGCAGTGCTAGAGGAAGAGATGAGCAGTTCTTC.

This clonotype has only a few counts. V is TRBV7-8 and J is TRBJ2-1; TRBD2 agrees at 11 bases. The junction had 26 bases not matched to a gene; V was cut back by 5 bases and J by 8 bases. Germline V gene data show CDR1 as SGHVS and CDR2 as FQNEAQ. This CDR3 is built from 21 residues. The CDR3 region has the DNA TGTGCCAGCAGCCCTTTTGACCGGGGTGAAAAACTAGCGGGGGAGGCGGATGAGCAGTTCTTC. Its translation: CASSPFDRGEKLAGEADEQFF.

This clonotype was observed many times. The rearrangement links TRBV7-2 to TRBJ2-3; the D is unclear. CDR3 length equals 14 residues. The germline V gene has CDR1 SGHTA and CDR2 FQGNSA. V was trimmed by 1 base and J by 2 bases, leaving 7 bases between them. The CDR3 loop reads CASSLVTFTDTQYF. The DNA for the CDR3 is TGTGCCAGCAGCTTAGTGACGTTCACAGATACGCAGTATTTT.

The chain has TRBV5-6 and TRBJ1-2; TRBD1 is a possible D gene (6 bases). This CDR3 has 16 amino acids. CDR1 and CDR2 (germline): SGHDT, YYEEEE. V dropped 5 bases and J dropped 3 bases, with 20 bases sitting between them. In nucleotides, the CDR3 is TGTGCCAGCAGTTCGACAAATTACAGGGACTACTATGGCTACACCTTC. This sequence encodes CASSSTNYRDYYGYTF.

Worth noting for this clonotype: Sequence at one end of the junction differs from germline and may be a read error. The V and J genes are TRBV5-1 and TRBJ2-5; 13 nucleotides match TRBD2. The CDR3 has 15 residues. CDR1 is SGHRS, CDR2 YFSETQ, per germline. The CDR3 loop reads CASSWGTSGEEAQYF. Here the CDR3 DNA reads TGCGCCAGCAGCTGGGGGACTAGCGGGGAAGAGGCCCAGTACTTC.

This clonotype was seen a few times. The chain links TRBV5-5 to TRBJ1-2, with a weak D call TRBD1 (5 bases). Per germline, CDR1 SGHKS and CDR2 YYEKEE (reference sequence). V dropped 4 bases and J dropped 3 bases, with 16 bases sitting between them. The CDR3 is 15 residues long. The CDR3 is CASSHSGGVHYGYTF. CDR3 in DNA: TGTGCCAGCAGCCATTCTGGGGGGGTTCACTATGGCTACACCTTC.

V is TRBV4-1 and J is TRBJ2-5, with TRBD1 matching over 8 bases. CDR1 is MGHRA and CDR2 is YSYEKL in the germline V gene. Trimming at V came to 10 bases and at J to 5 bases, leaving 15 bases not matched to a gene. The length of the CDR3 is 15 residues. The CDR3 sequence is CANTSRSGGRETQYF. For the CDR3, the DNA is TGCGCCAACACTTCCAGATCAGGGGGCCGGGAGACCCAGTACTTC.

This clonotype came up many times. This rearrangement joins TRBV29-1 to TRBJ2-1, with 8 bases lining up with TRBD2. The V segment lost 8 bases and the J segment 5 bases; nucleotides outside the gene matches: 8. Germline V gene lookup returns CDR1 SQVTM and CDR2 ANQGSEA. The CDR3 is made up of 13 amino acids. This chain's CDR3 is CSTSGSRDNEQFF. In DNA, the CDR3 is TGCAGCACCAGCGGGAGCAGGGACAATGAGCAGTTCTTC.

This CDR3 is CASSYDTGNTEAFF. The CDR3 DNA is TGCGCCAGCAGCTATGATACAGGGAACACTGAAGCTTTCTTT. This rearrangement joins TRBV5-1 to TRBJ1-1; possibly TRBD1 for D (5 bases). This CDR3 has 14 amino acids. Germline CDR1 is SGHRS and CDR2 is YFSETQ. V shed 3 bases and J shed 1 base, with 10 bases lying between them.

This chain connects TRBV5-1 to TRBJ2-1; the D gene could be TRBD1 or TRBD2 (5 bases each). This CDR3 region has 14 residues. Germline-derived CDR1 and CDR2 are SGHRS and YFSETQ. The germline V and J ends were trimmed by 8 bases and 15 bases, with 27 bases remaining between them. The CDR3 reads CASTPGRPQEGPFF. In DNA, the CDR3 is TGCGCCAGTACTCCGGGACGGCCCCAAGAGGGCCCGTTCTTC.

This clonotype has only a few counts. V is TRBV27 and J is TRBJ2-1; 11 nucleotides line up with TRBD1. This CDR3 region has 14 residues. Looked up from germline, CDR1 is MNHEY and CDR2 is SMNVEV (reference sequence). Losses at the gene ends were 7 bases for V and 10 bases for J; bases not matched to a gene: 9. The CDR3 DNA reads as TGTGCCAGCATCACCGGGACAGGGGGTAGGGAGCAGTTCTTC. Encoded protein: CASITGTGGREQFF.

The rearrangement links TRBV6-1 to TRBJ2-4, with D possibly being TRBD2 (7 bases). Matching the DNA end better, TRBJ2-7 makes the J call doubtful. Germline loops: CDR1 MNHNS, CDR2 SASEGT. The CDR3 is made up of 15 amino acids. The DNA for the CDR3 is TGTGCCAGCACTGGGGGGGGGGCTGTCTCCTACGAGCAGTACTTC. This encodes CASTGGGAVSYEQYF.